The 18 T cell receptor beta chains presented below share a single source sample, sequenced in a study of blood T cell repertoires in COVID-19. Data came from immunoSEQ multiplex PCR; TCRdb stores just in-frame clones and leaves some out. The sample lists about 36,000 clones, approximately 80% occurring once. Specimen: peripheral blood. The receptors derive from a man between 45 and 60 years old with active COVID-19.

The CDR3 DNA reads TGTGCCAGCCACCCCGACGGAGCAGCTAATGAAAAACTGTTTTTT. Residues: CASHPDGAANEKLFF. J is TRBJ1-4 and V is TRBV27; D gene unclear. CDR1 MNHEY and CDR2 SMNVEV come from the germline V gene (reference sequence). This CDR3 has 15 amino acids. Trimming shortened V by 8 bases and J by 3 bases, and 16 bases separated the two germline ends.

For the CDR3, the DNA is TGTGCCAGCAGCAAAAATAGTGACACTGAAGCTTTCTTT. Protein product: CASSKNSDTEAFF. The V call is TRBV9, the J call TRBJ1-1; D is unresolved. Between the trimmed V and J ends, which lost 4 bases and 3 bases, there was a span of 10 bases. The CDR3 is 13 residues long. Looked up from germline, CDR1 is SGDLS and CDR2 is YYNGEE.

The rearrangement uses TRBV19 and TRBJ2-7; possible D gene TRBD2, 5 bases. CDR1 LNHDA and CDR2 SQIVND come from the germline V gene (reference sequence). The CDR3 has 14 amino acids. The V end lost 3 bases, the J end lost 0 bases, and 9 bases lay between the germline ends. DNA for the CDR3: TGTGCCAGTAGTATCATCAGCGGCTCCTACGAGCAGTACTTC. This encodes CASSIISGSYEQYF.

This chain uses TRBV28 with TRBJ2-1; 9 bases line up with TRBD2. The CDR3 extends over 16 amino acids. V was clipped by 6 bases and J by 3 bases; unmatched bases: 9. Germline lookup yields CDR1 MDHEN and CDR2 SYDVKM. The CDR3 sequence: CASSILAGPLYNEQFF. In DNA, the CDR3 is TGTGCCAGCAGCATCCTAGCGGGGCCTCTCTACAATGAGCAGTTCTTC.

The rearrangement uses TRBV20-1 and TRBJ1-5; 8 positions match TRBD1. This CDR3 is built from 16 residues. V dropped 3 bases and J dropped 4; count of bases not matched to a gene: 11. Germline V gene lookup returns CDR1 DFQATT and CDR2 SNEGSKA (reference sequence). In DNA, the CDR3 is TGCAGTGCTAGTTTTTTCGCCGGACAGGGTAATCAGCCCCAGCATTTT. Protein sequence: CSASFFAGQGNQPQHF.

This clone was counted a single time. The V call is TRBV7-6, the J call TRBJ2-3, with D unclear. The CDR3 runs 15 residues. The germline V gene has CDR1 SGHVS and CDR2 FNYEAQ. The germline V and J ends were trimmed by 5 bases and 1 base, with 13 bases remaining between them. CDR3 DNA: TGTGCCAGCAGCCATACGTCGGCGGGCACAGATACGCAGTATTTT. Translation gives CASSHTSAGTDTQYF.

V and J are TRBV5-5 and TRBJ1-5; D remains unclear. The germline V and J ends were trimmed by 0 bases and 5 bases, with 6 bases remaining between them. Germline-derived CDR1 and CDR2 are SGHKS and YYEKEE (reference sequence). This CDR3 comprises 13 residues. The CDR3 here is CASSLGAHQPQHF. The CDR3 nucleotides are TGTGCCAGCAGCTTGGGTGCGCATCAGCCCCAGCATTTT.

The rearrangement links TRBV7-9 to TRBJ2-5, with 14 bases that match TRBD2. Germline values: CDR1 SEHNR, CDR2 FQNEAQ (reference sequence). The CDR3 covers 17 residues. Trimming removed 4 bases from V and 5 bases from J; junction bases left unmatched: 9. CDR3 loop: CASSWTSGGSRWETQYF. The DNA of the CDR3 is TGTGCCAGCAGCTGGACTAGCGGGGGGTCCCGATGGGAGACCCAGTACTTC.

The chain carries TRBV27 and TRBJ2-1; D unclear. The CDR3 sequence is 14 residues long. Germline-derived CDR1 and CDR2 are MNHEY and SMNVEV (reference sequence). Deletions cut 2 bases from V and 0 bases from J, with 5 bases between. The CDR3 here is CASSLQNSYNEQFF. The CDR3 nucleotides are TGTGCCAGCAGTTTACAGAACTCCTACAATGAGCAGTTCTTC.

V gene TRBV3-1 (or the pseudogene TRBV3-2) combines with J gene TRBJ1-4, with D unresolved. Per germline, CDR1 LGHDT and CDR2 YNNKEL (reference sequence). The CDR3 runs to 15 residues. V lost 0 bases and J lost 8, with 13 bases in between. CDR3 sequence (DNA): TGTGCCAGCAGCCAAGACGTCGGGTTCTGGGAAAAACTGTTTTTT. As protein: CASSQDVGFWEKLFF.

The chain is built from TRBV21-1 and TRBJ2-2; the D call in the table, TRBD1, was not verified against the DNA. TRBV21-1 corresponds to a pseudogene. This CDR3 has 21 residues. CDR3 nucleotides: TGTGCCAGCAGCAAAGCGCTTGCCCCTACACTTGACAGGCAGAACACCGGGGAGCTGTTTTTT. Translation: CASSKALAPTLDRQNTGELFF.

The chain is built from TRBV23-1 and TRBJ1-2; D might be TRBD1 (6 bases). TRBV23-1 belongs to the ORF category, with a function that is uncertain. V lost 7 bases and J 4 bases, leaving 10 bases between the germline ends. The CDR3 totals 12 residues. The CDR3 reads CASTRTVYGYTF. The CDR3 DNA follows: TGCGCCAGCACCCGGACAGTCTATGGCTACACCTTC.

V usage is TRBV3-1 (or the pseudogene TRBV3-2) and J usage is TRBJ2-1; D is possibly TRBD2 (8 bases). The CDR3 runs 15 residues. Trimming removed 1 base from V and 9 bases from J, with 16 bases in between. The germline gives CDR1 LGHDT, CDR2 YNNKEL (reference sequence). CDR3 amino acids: CASSQGTGLAGEQFF. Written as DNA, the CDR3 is TGTGCCAGCAGCCAAGGGACAGGACTAGCTGGTGAGCAGTTCTTC.

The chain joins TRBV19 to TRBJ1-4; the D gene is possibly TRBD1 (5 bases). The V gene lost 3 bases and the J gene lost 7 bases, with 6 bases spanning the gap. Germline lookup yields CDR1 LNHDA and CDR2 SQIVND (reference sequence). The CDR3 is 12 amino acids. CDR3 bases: TGTGCCAGTAGTATCCAGGGTGAAAAACTGTTTTTT. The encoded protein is CASSIQGEKLFF.

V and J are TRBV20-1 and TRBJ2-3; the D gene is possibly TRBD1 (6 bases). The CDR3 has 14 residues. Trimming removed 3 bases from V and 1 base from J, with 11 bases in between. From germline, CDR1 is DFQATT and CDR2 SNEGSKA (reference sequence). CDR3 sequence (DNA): TGCAGTGCTAGTTACAGGGTAGGCACAGATACGCAGTATTTT. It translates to CSASYRVGTDTQYF.

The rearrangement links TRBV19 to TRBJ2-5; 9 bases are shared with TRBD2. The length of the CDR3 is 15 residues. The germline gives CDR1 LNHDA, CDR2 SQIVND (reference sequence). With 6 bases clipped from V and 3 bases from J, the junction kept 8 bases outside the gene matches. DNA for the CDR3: TGTGCCAGTAGCCCTCGGCGGGGGGGCAAAGAGACCCAGTACTTC. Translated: CASSPRRGGKETQYF.

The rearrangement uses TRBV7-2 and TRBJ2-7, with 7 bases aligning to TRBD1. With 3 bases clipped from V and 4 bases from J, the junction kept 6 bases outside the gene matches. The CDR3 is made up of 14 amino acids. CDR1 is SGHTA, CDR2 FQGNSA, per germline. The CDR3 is CASSFGTAIYEQYF. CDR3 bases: TGTGCCAGCAGCTTCGGGACAGCAATTTACGAGCAGTACTTC.

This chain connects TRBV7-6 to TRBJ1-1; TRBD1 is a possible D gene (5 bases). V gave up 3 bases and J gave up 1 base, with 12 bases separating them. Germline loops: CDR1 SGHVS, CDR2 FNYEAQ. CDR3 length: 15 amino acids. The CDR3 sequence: CASSLGGGQNTEAFF. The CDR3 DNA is TGTGCCAGCAGCTTGGGGGGGGGTCAGAACACTGAAGCTTTCTTT. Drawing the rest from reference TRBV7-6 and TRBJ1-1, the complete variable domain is GAGVSQSPRYKVTKRGQDVALRCDPISGHVSLYWYRQALGQGPEFLTYFNYEAQQDKSGLPNDRFSAERPEGSISTLTIQRTEQRDSAMYRCASSLGGGQNTEAFFGQGTRLTVV.